The 18 T cell receptor beta chains below come from one sample, sequenced in a study of graft-versus-host responses after intestinal transplantation. Assay used: immunoSEQ multiplex PCR; TCRdb lists only in-frame clones, some missing. Of 11,000 to 15,000 clones listed, 30% to 40% were seen once; the top ten hold about 2.5%. Plating combined roughly 200,000 CFSE-labeled responder cells with roughly 200,000 irradiated, violet-dye-labeled stimulator cells. The source material was alloreactive CD8+ T cells from a mixed lymphocyte reaction culture, sampled before intestinal transplant. Subset of the sample: CFSE-low proliferating T cells sorted from roughly six-day pre-transplant mixed lymphocyte reaction (GvH or HvG direction). Source of these receptors: a human patient who received an intestinal transplant.

By proportion, this clone is medium-sized. V usage is TRBV11-2 and J usage is TRBJ2-3; no definite D call. V was pared by 5 bases and J by 6 bases, with 12 bases between. The CDR3 runs 13 residues. Germline CDR1 reads SGHAT; CDR2 reads FQNNGV. Here the CDR3 reads CASSQPPWDTQYF. The CDR3, as DNA: TGTGCCAGCAGCCAACCCCCTTGGGATACGCAGTATTTT. The full variable domain, with the rest looked up from reference TRBV11-2 and TRBJ2-3, is EAGVAQSPRYKIIEKRQSVAFWCNPISGHATLYWYQQILGQGPKLLIQFQNNGVVDDSQLPKDRFSAERLKGVDSTLKIQPAKLEDSAVYLCASSQPPWDTQYFGPGTRLTVL.

This clone was seen a handful of times. The chain couples TRBV6-5 to TRBJ1-1; D is possibly TRBD1 (5 bases). This CDR3 is built from 11 residues. V lost 7 bases, J lost 4 bases, and 7 bases lay in between. Germline V gives CDR1 MNHEY, CDR2 SVGAGI. CDR3 DNA sequence: TGTGCCAGCATGGGGGTCACTGAAGCTTTCTTT. Protein: CASMGVTEAFF.

This clone turned up a few times. The chain joins TRBV16 to TRBJ2-5; TRBD1 matches 7 bases. Germline V gene sequence: CDR1 KGHSY, CDR2 FQNENV. V trimming: 4 bases; J trimming: 6 bases; junction bases outside the gene matches: 8. The CDR3 contains 14 residues. The CDR3 nucleotides are TGTGCCAGCAGCCCAACAGGGGCAGGAAAGACCCAGTACTTC. Its translation is CASSPTGAGKTQYF.

The V call is TRBV6-1, the J call TRBJ1-5; no definite D call. Deletions cut 4 bases from V and 0 bases from J, with 16 bases between. Germline V CDR1 and CDR2: MNHNS, SASEGT. The CDR3 contains 17 residues. The CDR3 DNA reads as TGTGCCAGCAGTGGGGAGGGAGGGTCCTTTAGCAATCAGCCCCAGCATTTT. Translated, it gives CASSGEGGSFSNQPQHF.

The chain couples TRBV12-5 to TRBJ2-2; TRBD1 matches 7 bases. This CDR3 has 18 residues. The V gene's germline CDR1 is LGHNT and CDR2 FRNRAP. Germline trimming cut 2 bases from V and 7 bases from J; bases unmatched to any gene: 16. The CDR3 coding sequence is TGTGCTAGTGGTTTGAGGGATACAGGGGCGAAACTTGACGGGGAGCTGTTTTTT. It codes for CASGLRDTGAKLDGELFF.

This clone was detected a few times. The J gene is TRBJ2-1, the V gene TRBV5-5; 9 bases line up with TRBD2. Looked up from germline, CDR1 is SGHKS and CDR2 is YYEKEE (reference sequence). V trimming: 0 bases; J trimming: 3 bases; junction bases outside the gene matches: 1. This CDR3 has 15 residues. Here the CDR3 reads CASSLGTSDYNEQFF. The CDR3 DNA sequence: TGTGCCAGCAGCTTGGGGACTAGCGACTACAATGAGCAGTTCTTC.

This chain joins TRBV7-8 and TRBJ1-2; 8 positions match TRBD1. The CDR3 sequence is 16 residues long. With 5 bases clipped from V and 8 bases from J, the junction kept 16 bases outside the gene matches. Germline V lookup: CDR1 SGHVS, CDR2 FQNEAQ. The CDR3 sequence is CASSDPTGAASRGYTF. CDR3 nucleotides: TGTGCCAGCAGCGACCCGACAGGGGCAGCTTCTAGGGGCTACACCTTC. The whole variable domain, remainder taken from reference TRBV7-8 and TRBJ1-2, is GAGVSQSPRYKVAKRGQDVALRCDPISGHVSLFWYQQALGQGPEFLTYFQNEAQLDKSGLPSDRFFAERPEGSVSTLKIQRTQQEDSAVYLCASSDPTGAASRGYTFGSGTRLTVV.

This clone has just a few counts. The V and J genes are TRBV6-9 and TRBJ2-7; 12 positions agree with TRBD1. V gave up 8 bases and J gave up 3 bases; unmatched junction bases: 2. This CDR3 is built from 13 residues. Looked up from germline, CDR1 is MNHGY and CDR2 is SVAAGI. The CDR3, as DNA: TGTGCCAGCCGGGACAGGGGGCTCTACGAGCAGTACTTC. Translated: CASRDRGLYEQYF.

This chain joins TRBV5-8 and TRBJ2-5; weak D call: TRBD2 (6 bases). Germline-derived CDR1 and CDR2 are SGHTS and YDEGEE. CDR3 length equals 16 residues. The V gene lost 2 bases and the J gene lost 2 bases, with 16 bases spanning the gap. The CDR3 DNA is TGTGCCAGCAGCTTCCCTGGAGGGCTAACTCAAGAGACCCAGTACTTC. It codes for CASSFPGGLTQETQYF. Complete variable domain (other parts from reference TRBV5-8 and TRBJ2-5): EAGVTQSPTHLIKTRGQQATLRCSPISGHTSVYWYQQALGLGLQFLLWYDEGEERNRGNFPPRFSGRQFPNYSSELNVNALELEDSALYLCASSFPGGLTQETQYFGPGTRLLVL.

The rearrangement uses TRBV11-3 and TRBJ2-7; D is ambiguous. CDR1 and CDR2 from the germline V gene are SGHNT and YENEEA. Deletions cut 0 bases from V and 4 bases from J, with 4 bases between. This CDR3 is 12 amino acids long. DNA of the CDR3: TGTGCCAGCAGCTTAGATCTTTACGAGCAGTACTTC. This gives the protein CASSLDLYEQYF.

The V gene is TRBV5-4, the J gene TRBJ2-7; TRBD1 matches at 10 bases. The CDR3 loop spans 14 amino acids. V lost 4 bases and J lost 4; bases outside the gene matches: 5. Looked up from germline, CDR1 is SGHNT and CDR2 is YYREEE (reference sequence). In DNA, the CDR3 is TGTGCCAGCAGCCCAGGGACAGGGGTATACGAGCAGTACTTC. Its protein product is CASSPGTGVYEQYF.

The J gene is TRBJ2-7, the V gene TRBV9, with no clear D. The CDR3 loop spans 12 amino acids. V was shortened by 3 bases and J by 2 bases, with 6 bases between the two germline ends. CDR1 SGDLS and CDR2 YYNGEE come from the germline V gene. CDR3 sequence (DNA): TGTGCCAGCAGCGAGTCCCCCTACGAGCAGTACTTC. Residues: CASSESPYEQYF.

The chain joins TRBV5-1 to TRBJ2-2; 7 bases map to TRBD1. With V trimmed by 2 bases and J by 7 bases, 11 bases remained unmatched. The germline V gene has CDR1 SGHRS and CDR2 YFSETQ. The CDR3 spans 16 residues. DNA for the CDR3: TGCGCCAGCAGCTTTTCGCAGGGGGTCTATAGCGGGGAGCTGTTTTTT. This gives the protein CASSFSQGVYSGELFF.

CDR3 protein: CASSEGQGAEETQYF. The CDR3 nucleotides read TGTGCCAGCAGCGAGGGACAGGGGGCGGAAGAGACCCAGTACTTC. The chain carries TRBV9 and TRBJ2-5, with 12 nucleotides matching TRBD1. The junction had 3 bases not matched to a gene; V was cut back by 3 bases and J by 3 bases. Germline lookup yields CDR1 SGDLS and CDR2 YYNGEE. The CDR3 is 15 residues long.

The chain links TRBV11-2 to TRBJ2-7; D is unclear. This CDR3 is built from 16 residues. V lost 4 bases and J lost 3, with 19 bases in between. Looked up from germline, CDR1 is SGHAT and CDR2 is FQNNGV. CDR3 sequence (DNA): TGTGCCAGCAGCTCTTACAATCTACCAGTCTACTACGAGCAGTACTTC. It is translated as CASSSYNLPVYYEQYF.

This chain uses TRBV4-1 with TRBJ2-1; TRBD2 agrees at 10 bases. The junction had 3 bases not matched to a gene; V was cut back by 3 bases and J by 4 bases. The germline gives CDR1 MGHRA, CDR2 YSYEKL. The CDR3 covers 15 residues. CDR3 amino acids: CASSQSGGDYNEQFF. The CDR3 DNA is TGCGCCAGCAGCCAGAGCGGGGGGGATTACAATGAGCAGTTCTTC.

J is TRBJ1-2 and V is TRBV27; D is unclear. This CDR3 is 11 amino acids long. Trimming cost V 4 bases and J 6 bases, with 6 bases left between them. CDR1 MNHEY and CDR2 SMNVEV come from the germline V gene (reference sequence). The CDR3 region is CASSSGNGYTF. The CDR3 DNA reads as TGTGCCAGCAGTTCGGGGAATGGCTACACCTTC.

This sequence joins TRBV11-2 and TRBJ1-1; D not certain. This CDR3 spans 14 amino acids. CDR1 is SGHAT and CDR2 is FQNNGV in the germline V gene. Trimming left V 0 bases short and J 1 base short, with 6 bases between. CDR3 in amino acids: CASSLDVGNTEAFF. DNA of the CDR3: TGTGCCAGCAGCTTAGATGTGGGGAACACTGAAGCTTTCTTT. Supplemented by reference TRBV11-2 and TRBJ1-1, the full variable domain reads EAGVAQSPRYKIIEKRQSVAFWCNPISGHATLYWYQQILGQGPKLLIQFQNNGVVDDSQLPKDRFSAERLKGVDSTLKIQPAKLEDSAVYLCASSLDVGNTEAFFGQGTRLTVV.